The 25 T cell receptor beta chains below all came from one sample that was sequenced in a study of shared clonotypes between healthy human individuals. Clones were sequenced by immunoSEQ multiplex PCR, and TCRdb holds only the in-frame ones, with some missing. This table has fewer than 3 million clones, 85% to 95% appearing once. The sequenced sample was naive CD4+ T cells from PBMCs. The subset: CD45RA+ positively selected. These TCRs come from a man between 18 and 29 years old in good health. Some clones in this sample may be carry-over from other donors' samples.

The chain is built from TRBV9 and TRBJ1-2, with 9 bases matching TRBD1. Germline-derived CDR1 and CDR2 are SGDLS and YYNGEE. The CDR3 spans 15 residues. Germline trimming cut 3 bases from V and 4 bases from J; bases unmatched to any gene: 7. CDR3 residues: CASSAQGALGYGYTF. As DNA, the CDR3 is TGTGCCAGCAGCGCACAGGGGGCGTTGGGCTATGGCTACACCTTC. The full variable domain, rest sourced from reference TRBV9 and TRBJ1-2, is DSGVTQTPKHLITATGQRVTLRCSPRSGDLSVYWYQQSLDQGLQFLIQYYNGEERAKGNILERFSAQQFPDLHSELNLSSLELGDSALYFCASSAQGALGYGYTFGSGTRLTVV.

V and J are TRBV27 and TRBJ2-1; unclear D gene. There are 14 residues in the CDR3. Trimming stripped 5 bases from V and 5 bases from J, with 13 bases between. CDR1 MNHEY and CDR2 SMNVEV come from the germline V gene (reference sequence). The DNA of the CDR3 is TGTGCCAGCAGTCCCTACCAACCCAACAATGAGCAGTTCTTC. Translation: CASSPYQPNNEQFF.

In its sample, this clone was seen once. The genes are TRBV6-4 and TRBJ2-7, with 8 bases identical to TRBD2. The junction had 14 bases not matched to a gene; V was cut back by 6 bases and J by 4 bases. The CDR3 consists of 16 residues. Per the germline V gene, CDR1 is MRHNA and CDR2 is SNTAGT. The CDR3 DNA sequence: TGTGCCAGCAGCCGGCCAACTAGCGGAGACCCGTACGAGCAGTACTTC. This translates into CASSRPTSGDPYEQYF.

The chain uses TRBV28 and TRBJ1-5; a weak D match, TRBD1 (6 bases). The CDR3 covers 14 residues. The germline gives CDR1 MDHEN, CDR2 SYDVKM. V lost 2 bases and J lost 7, with 12 bases in between. Here the CDR3 DNA reads TGTGCCAGCAGTTTAATGGGGGGCGCCCAGCCCCAGCATTTT. The encoded protein is CASSLMGGAQPQHF.

The count of this clone is one. CDR3 amino acids: CASSGQGEGEQYF. Here the CDR3 DNA reads TGTGCCAGCAGTGGACAGGGGGAGGGCGAGCAGTACTTC. The chain uses TRBV6-1 and TRBJ2-7; 9 bases are shared with TRBD1. Germline V gene lookup returns CDR1 MNHNS and CDR2 SASEGT. This CDR3 is 13 amino acids long. V lost 4 bases to trimming and J lost 6 bases; unmatched junction nucleotides: 4.

The V gene is TRBV5-1, the J gene TRBJ2-3, with TRBD1 matching over 7 bases. CDR3 length: 16 residues. After removal of 4 bases from V and 3 bases from J, the junction contained 11 bases not matched to a gene. The germline V gene has CDR1 SGHRS and CDR2 YFSETQ. The CDR3 sequence: CASSRGATGSTDTQYF. The CDR3 DNA sequence: TGCGCCAGCAGCCGGGGCGCGACAGGGTCAACAGATACGCAGTATTTT.

This clone was detected once. The chain joins TRBV12-5 to TRBJ2-3, with 9 bases identical to TRBD2. Germline CDR1 and CDR2: LGHNT and FRNRAP. The V and J ends lost 4 bases and 3 bases, in that order; junction bases with no gene match: 8. The CDR3 has 16 amino acids. Here the CDR3 DNA reads TGTGCTAGTGGTTCGGTTAGCGGGAGTCGAACAGATACGCAGTATTTT. Translated, it gives CASGSVSGSRTDTQYF.

The table lists this clone with a count of one. This chain links TRBV5-4 with TRBJ2-2; weak D call: TRBD2 (6 bases). Germline V gives CDR1 SGHNT, CDR2 YYREEE (reference sequence). V dropped 0 bases and J dropped 7 bases, with 10 bases sitting between them. The CDR3 is made up of 14 amino acids. This chain's CDR3 is CASSLDGGIGELFF. The CDR3 DNA is TGTGCCAGCAGCTTGGATGGGGGGATCGGGGAGCTGTTTTTT. Variable domain in full (rest from reference TRBV5-4 and TRBJ2-2): ETGVTQSPTHLIKTRGQQVTLRCSSQSGHNTVSWYQQALGQGPQFIFQYYREEENGRGNFPPRFSGLQFPNYSSELNVNALELDDSALYLCASSLDGGIGELFFGEGSRLTVL.

The V call is TRBV28, the J call TRBJ2-3, with a weak D call TRBD1 (6 bases). In germline, CDR1 is MDHEN, CDR2 SYDVKM. V was shortened by 2 bases and J by 5 bases, with 11 bases between the two germline ends. The length of the CDR3 is 14 residues. CDR3 nucleotide sequence: TGTGCCAGCAGTTTAGGGCAGGGGAGAGATACGCAGTATTTT. It specifies CASSLGQGRDTQYF. Supplemented by reference TRBV28 and TRBJ2-3, the full variable domain reads DVKVTQSSRYLVKRTGEKVFLECVQDMDHENMFWYRQDPGLGLRLIYFSYDVKMKEKGDIPEGYSVSREKKERFSLILESASTNQTSMYLCASSLGQGRDTQYFGPGTRLTVL.

V and J are TRBV2 and TRBJ2-5; no clear D. CDR1 is SNHLY, CDR2 FYNNEI, per germline. V was pared by 6 bases and J by 0 bases, with 14 bases between. CDR3 length equals 15 residues. CDR3 DNA: TGTGCCAGCAGGTCTTCAGGAGCCTACCAAGAGACCCAGTACTTC. It is translated as CASRSSGAYQETQYF. Full variable domain (remainder filled in from reference TRBV2 and TRBJ2-5): EPEVTQTPSHQVTQMGQEVILRCVPISNHLYFYWYRQILGQKVEFLVSFYNNEISEKSEIFDDQFSVERPDGSNFTLKIRSTKLEDSAMYFCASRSSGAYQETQYFGPGTRLLVL.

In regard to this clone: This sample also contains other DNA sequences that code for the same CDR3. The rearrangement links TRBV28 to TRBJ2-1; D is uncertain. This CDR3 comprises 12 residues. V lost 3 bases and J lost 5, with 5 bases in between. Germline loops: CDR1 MDHEN, CDR2 SYDVKM. The CDR3: CASSFRHNEQFF. DNA for the CDR3: TGTGCCAGCAGTTTTAGGCACAATGAGCAGTTCTTC.

This sequence joins TRBV7-6 and TRBJ1-1; D ambiguous. Germline V gene lookup returns CDR1 SGHVS and CDR2 FNYEAQ. Trimming took off 1 base at V and 3 bases at J, with 6 bases between the two ends. The CDR3 is 13 amino acids. In nucleotides, the CDR3 is TGTGCCAGCAGCTTAGGGAGCTACACTGAAGCTTTCTTT. It encodes CASSLGSYTEAFF.

The chain joins TRBV11-3 to TRBJ2-1, with D perhaps TRBD1 (6 bases). The CDR3 spans 14 residues. Per germline, CDR1 SGHNT and CDR2 YENEEA. Trimming removed 3 bases at V and 5 bases at J, with 11 bases between. The CDR3 region is CASSLDSRNNEQFF. The CDR3 bases are TGTGCCAGCAGCTTGGACAGCAGGAACAATGAGCAGTTCTTC.

V and J are TRBV4-1 and TRBJ2-1; TRBD2 aligns across 9 bases. V trimming: 4 bases; J trimming: 2 bases; junction bases outside the gene matches: 12. Germline V gives CDR1 MGHRA, CDR2 YSYEKL. The CDR3 runs 18 residues. The CDR3 protein is CASSLFAGVAGAYNEQFF. The CDR3 bases are TGCGCCAGCAGCCTTTTTGCGGGGGTAGCGGGAGCCTACAATGAGCAGTTCTTC.

The gene calls are TRBV6-1 and TRBJ2-5; 9 bases agree with TRBD1. With 2 bases clipped from V and 4 bases from J, the junction kept 11 bases outside the gene matches. The CDR3 loop spans 17 amino acids. Germline V gene data show CDR1 as MNHNS and CDR2 as SASEGT. The CDR3 reads CASSEQVGGQGGETQYF. The CDR3 nucleotides are TGTGCCAGCAGTGAACAGGTTGGGGGACAGGGAGGAGAGACCCAGTACTTC.

The J gene is TRBJ2-7, the V gene TRBV5-1, with D maybe TRBD1 (5 bases). Trimming took off 6 bases at V and 5 bases at J, with 18 bases between the two ends. The CDR3 contains 14 residues. Germline CDR1 is SGHRS and CDR2 is YFSETQ. As DNA, the CDR3 is TGCGCCAGCAATTTGGAAGGGGCTCAGCACGAGCAGTACTTC. This sequence encodes CASNLEGAQHEQYF.

The chain is built from TRBV6-5 and TRBJ2-7, with 10 bases identical to TRBD2. The CDR3 loop spans 13 amino acids. Germline loops: CDR1 MNHEY, CDR2 SVGAGI. Unmatched junction bases numbered 2, after V lost 6 bases and J lost 3 bases. CDR3 nucleotide sequence: TGTGCCAGCAGGGCTAGCGGGAGCTACGAGCAGTACTTC. It codes for CASRASGSYEQYF.

The J gene is TRBJ2-1, the V gene TRBV4-2; D not certain. Trimming stripped 0 bases from V and 15 bases from J, with 24 bases between. The CDR3 has 16 amino acids. Germline V CDR1 and CDR2: LGHNA, YNFKEQ. The CDR3 protein is CASSQDGVTAARRLFF. The DNA for the CDR3 is TGTGCCAGCAGCCAAGATGGGGTAACGGCAGCCCGACGGCTGTTCTTC.

The chain joins TRBV7-6 to TRBJ2-2; D uncertain. The CDR3 has 16 amino acids. Trimming removed 5 bases from V and 0 bases from J, with 13 bases in between. Germline lookup yields CDR1 SGHVS and CDR2 FNYEAQ. The CDR3 is CASSTPRTSNTGELFF. The CDR3 DNA sequence: TGTGCCAGCAGCACCCCTCGGACCTCGAACACCGGGGAGCTGTTTTTT.

The chain carries TRBV5-1 and TRBJ2-5; 15 bases line up with TRBD2. Germline CDR1 SGHRS, CDR2 YFSETQ. The CDR3 covers 17 residues. V lost 3 bases, J lost 4 bases, and 7 bases stayed unmatched. The chain's CDR3 is CASSSGLAGGTVETQYF. As DNA, the CDR3 is TGCGCCAGCAGCTCGGGACTAGCGGGAGGAACGGTAGAGACCCAGTACTTC.

The V and J genes are TRBV6-6 and TRBJ2-1; the D is unclear. The length of the CDR3 is 13 residues. V gave up 5 bases and J gave up 9 bases, with 14 bases separating them. Germline loops: CDR1 MNHNY, CDR2 SVGAGI (reference sequence). CDR3 nucleotides: TGTGCCAGCAGTGATTTCGTCCTAGGTGAGCAGTTCTTC. Its translation: CASSDFVLGEQFF.

This chain uses TRBV29-1 with TRBJ1-1, with TRBD1 matching over 7 bases. This CDR3 is 12 amino acids long. Germline-derived CDR1 and CDR2 are SQVTM and ANQGSEA. V lost 7 bases to trimming and J lost 8 bases; unmatched junction nucleotides: 10. CDR3 nucleotide sequence: TGCAGCGGGTCGTGGGGGGGACAGGAAGCTTTCTTT. It specifies CSGSWGGQEAFF.

The rearrangement uses TRBV11-2 and TRBJ2-5; TRBD1 or TRBD2 may be the D gene (5 bases each). The CDR3 has 12 amino acids. Germline V gene sequence: CDR1 SGHAT, CDR2 FQNNGV. The V end was cut by 7 bases, the J end by 5 bases, with 11 bases between. The CDR3 loop reads CASMLGRETQYF. The DNA of the CDR3 is TGTGCCAGCATGTTGGGACGGGAGACCCAGTACTTC. The variable domain in full, completed from reference TRBV11-2 and TRBJ2-5, reads EAGVAQSPRYKIIEKRQSVAFWCNPISGHATLYWYQQILGQGPKLLIQFQNNGVVDDSQLPKDRFSAERLKGVDSTLKIQPAKLEDSAVYLCASMLGRETQYFGPGTRLLVL.

The V call is TRBV5-1, the J call TRBJ1-2, with no clear D. The length of the CDR3 is 13 residues. Germline values: CDR1 SGHRS, CDR2 YFSETQ. The ends were cut back, 0 bases at V and 8 bases at J, with 11 bases in the middle. Written as DNA, the CDR3 is TGCGCCAGCAGCTTGGCTCAATTTGACGGCTACACCTTC. It encodes CASSLAQFDGYTF.

Concerning this clone: The sample holds other DNA sequences that translate to the same CDR3. V gene TRBV29-1 combines with J gene TRBJ1-1; weak D call: TRBD1 (6 bases). Trimming took off 4 bases at V and 0 bases at J, with 9 bases between the two ends. Germline V CDR1 and CDR2: SQVTM, ANQGSEA. This CDR3 comprises 13 residues. CDR3 in DNA: TGCAGCGTTGCGGGACAAATGAACACTGAAGCTTTCTTT. It is translated as CSVAGQMNTEAFF.